One sample yielded the 23 T cell receptor beta chains listed below, sequenced in a study of T cells in women clearing cervical HPV infection. Profiled with immunoSEQ multiplex PCR; TCRdb holds only in-frame clones, not every one. In all, the sample yields about 31,000 clones. Sequencing was carried out using blood buffy coat. Receptor source: a woman aged 18 to 75 with a cervical HPV16 infection that either progressed to CIN3+ or cleared (not recorded which).

With regard to this clone: Read data end 3 residues before the CDR3 end; the end is taken from the germline J gene. The chain links TRBV7-3 to TRBJ2-1, with 8 bases fitting TRBD2. The trim removed 1 base at V and 7 bases at J, leaving 18 bases unmatched. Germline CDR1 reads SGHTA; CDR2 reads FQGTGA. The CDR3 is 19 residues long. The CDR3 spells CASSLRAGAVGTGMNEQFF. The covered CDR3 bases are TGTGCCAGCAGCTTAAGAGCGGGGGCGGTCGGGACGGGAATGAATGAG.

As for this clone: The read stops 3 residues short of the end of the CDR3; the missing end is completed from the germline J gene. V usage is TRBV5-1 and J usage is TRBJ2-6; D is uncertain. Between the trimmed V and J ends, which lost 1 base and 0 bases, there was a span of 5 bases. The CDR3 runs to 15 residues. CDR1 and CDR2 from the germline V gene are SGHRS and YFSETQ. The DNA read from the CDR3 is TGCGCCAGCAGCTTGTCCAGCTCTGGGGCCAACGTC. It specifies CASSLSSSGANV. From start to end, the CDR3 is CASSLSSSGANVLTF.

To note about this clone: The read gets to within 3 residues of the CDR3 end, and the germline J gene fills in the rest. V is TRBV2 and J is TRBJ2-7; tentatively, D is TRBD1 or TRBD2 (5 bases each). The CDR3 sequence is 12 residues long. Deletions cut 9 bases from V and 0 bases from J, with 9 bases between. Per germline, CDR1 SNHLY and CDR2 FYNNEI. CDR3: CARRGDSYEQYF. The covered CDR3 bases are TGTGCCAGGAGAGGGGACTCCTACGAG. The full variable domain, in which reference TRBV2 and TRBJ2-7 provide the parts outside the CDR3, is EPEVTQTPSHQVTQMGQEVILRCVPISNHLYFYWYRQILGQKVEFLVSFYNNEISEKSEIFDDQFSVERPDGSNFTLKIRSTKLEDSAMYFCARRGDSYEQYFGPGTRLTVT.

Turning to this clone: The read is 3 residues too short to cover the CDR3 end, so that end is filled in from the germline J gene. This chain joins TRBV18 and TRBJ2-1; 13 positions agree with TRBD2. There are 16 residues in the CDR3. Germline CDR1 reads KGHSH; CDR2 reads LQKENI. J gave up 9 bases and V 3 bases, and 8 bases lay outside the gene matches. CDR3 region: CASSPRTSGRALEQFF. The part of the CDR3 DNA that was read is TGTGCCAGCTCACCCCGCACTAGCGGGAGGGCCCTTGAG.

As for this clone: Read sequence stops 3 residues before the CDR3 end, and the germline J gene provides the missing end. The gene calls are TRBV19 and TRBJ2-3; 8 bases map to TRBD1. Germline CDR1 reads LNHDA; CDR2 reads SQIVND (reference sequence). The V and J ends lost 5 bases and 4 bases, in that order; junction bases with no gene match: 11. The CDR3 is 16 residues long. This chain's CDR3 is CASSPRTGSGADTQYF. The CDR3 bases that were read are TGTGCCAGTAGTCCAAGGACAGGGAGTGGGGCAGATACG.

Concerning this clone itself: Read data end 3 residues before the CDR3 end; the end is taken from the germline J gene. The chain joins TRBV19 to TRBJ1-2; perhaps TRBD1 as D (5 bases). CDR3 length equals 14 residues. Deletions cut 3 bases from V and 6 bases from J, with 14 bases between. Per the germline V gene, CDR1 is LNHDA and CDR2 is SQIVND (reference sequence). CDR3 DNA (partial): TGTGCCAGTAGTATCCGGACACAGGTGAATGGC. Translating gives CASSIRTQVNG. The whole CDR3 is CASSIRTQVNGYTF.

With respect to this clone: The sequence runs out 3 residues before the end of the CDR3; the remainder is reconstructed from the germline J gene. The chain recombines TRBV2 with TRBJ2-3; 9 bases are a match to TRBD1. This CDR3 is built from 14 residues. Germline CDR1 reads SNHLY; CDR2 reads FYNNEI. The CDR3 spells CASSGDREGQPQYF. The covered CDR3 bases are TGTGCCAGCAGTGGGGACAGGGAGGGACAGCCG.

As regards this clone: The CDR3 end lies 3 residues beyond the end of the read and is filled in from the germline J gene. The gene calls are TRBV5-1 and TRBJ2-5; 9 bases are a match to TRBD2. CDR3 length equals 13 residues. The V gene's germline CDR1 is SGHRS and CDR2 YFSETQ. V lost 7 bases, J lost 2 bases, and 3 bases stayed unmatched. This chain's CDR3 is CASRLAVQETQYF. The covered CDR3 bases are TGCGCCAGCCGACTAGCGGTTCAAGAGACC.

The CDR3 spells CASSQYSVYQETQYF. CDR3 bases read: TGTGCCAGTAGTCAATACTCCGTATACCAAGAGACC. V usage is TRBV19 and J usage is TRBJ2-5; D is uncertain. The CDR3 end lies 3 residues beyond the end of the read and is filled in from the germline J gene. Trimming pared 5 bases from V and 0 bases from J, leaving 13 bases between. From germline, CDR1 is LNHDA and CDR2 SQIVND (reference sequence). CDR3 size: 15 residues.

In regard to this clone: Read sequence stops 3 residues before the CDR3 end, and the germline J gene provides the missing end. This chain joins TRBV2 and TRBJ1-1; D call uncertain. Trimming stripped 1 base from V and 4 bases from J, with 13 bases between. Germline CDR1 and CDR2: SNHLY and FYNNEI. There are 15 residues in the CDR3. CDR3 amino acids: CASSEESAWATEAFF. CDR3 DNA (partial): TGTGCCAGCAGTGAAGAATCGGCATGGGCCACTGAA.

As regards this clone: The read halts 3 residues ahead of the CDR3 end, with the missing end drawn from the germline J gene. This chain connects TRBV19 to TRBJ2-1; 9 bases line up with TRBD2. CDR3 size: 15 residues. Trimming cost V 5 bases and J 7 bases; bases outside gene matches: 9. The V gene's germline CDR1 is LNHDA and CDR2 SQIVND (reference sequence). The CDR3 spells CASSPRLAGSNEQFF. The sequenced CDR3 bases are TGTGCCAGTAGTCCCCGGCTAGCGGGAAGTAATGAG.

On this clone itself: The read stops 3 residues short of the end of the CDR3; the missing end is completed from the germline J gene. The rearrangement uses TRBV19 and TRBJ2-6; D uncertain. The CDR3 has 13 amino acids. V was pared by 7 bases and J by 2 bases, with 6 bases between. The germline gives CDR1 LNHDA, CDR2 SQIVND (reference sequence). The CDR3 bases that were read are TGTGCCAGTAAGATAGCTGGGGCCAACGTC. Its translation: CASKIAGANV. The whole CDR3 region reads CASKIAGANVLTF.

On this clone itself: Read sequence stops 3 residues before the CDR3 end, and the germline J gene provides the missing end. The chain employs TRBV19 and TRBJ1-5; D gene unclear. The germline CDR1 and CDR2 sequences are LNHDA and SQIVND (reference sequence). V was clipped by 6 bases and J by 3 bases, with 15 bases between them. The CDR3 length is 15 residues. The sequenced CDR3 bases are TGTGCCAGTAGGTTGACTCAGAACCCCAATCAGCCC. It codes for CASRLTQNPNQP. The CDR3 as a whole reads CASRLTQNPNQPQHF.

Concerning this clone: The read finishes 3 residues shy of the CDR3 end, and the germline J gene is used to complete it. V is TRBV5-6 and J is TRBJ2-4, with D tentatively TRBD2 (5 bases). The CDR3 contains 13 residues. Germline loops: CDR1 SGHDT, CDR2 YYEEEE. The CDR3 DNA, read in part, is TGTGCCAGCAGCTTGTTCGCCGGGGAGACT. Its protein is CASSLFAGET. The whole CDR3 sequence reads CASSLFAGETQYF.

A note on this clone: The read ends 3 residues before the CDR3 terminus; that terminus is restored from the germline J gene. The gene calls are TRBV20-1 and TRBJ2-2; 7 positions agree with TRBD2. Germline V gives CDR1 DFQATT, CDR2 SNEGSKA (reference sequence). The CDR3 is 14 residues long. The DNA read from the CDR3 is TGCAGTGCTAGAGTCTCGGGGACTAATGAAAAG. Translating gives CSARVSGTNEK. The CDR3 reads in full as CSARVSGTNEKLFF.

Details on this clone: Sequencing ends 3 residues short of the CDR3 end; the germline J gene provides the rest. This rearrangement joins TRBV5-1 to TRBJ1-2; D not resolved. Germline CDR1 reads SGHRS; CDR2 reads YFSETQ. CDR3 size: 14 residues. CDR3 residues: CASSLSTRTDTYTF. CDR3 bases read: TGCGCCAGCAGCTTGTCTACTCGCACAGATACC. The whole variable domain, remainder taken from reference TRBV5-1 and TRBJ1-2, is KAGVTQTPRYLIKTRGQQVTLSCSPISGHRSVSWYQQTPGQGLQFLFEYFSETQRNKGNFPGRFSGRQFSNSRSEMNVSTLELGDSALYLCASSLSTRTDTYTFGSGTRLTVV.

In regard to this clone: Read coverage stops 3 residues before the CDR3 terminus; the germline J gene supplies the remainder. Other DNA variants within this sample encode the same CDR3. This chain uses TRBV5-1 with TRBJ1-1; D might be TRBD1 (5 bases). V lost 0 bases and J lost 4, with 13 bases in between. Germline CDR1 SGHRS, CDR2 YFSETQ. The CDR3 has 15 residues. Here the CDR3 reads CASSLAQGGSTEAFF. The sequenced CDR3 bases are TGCGCCAGCAGCTTGGCCCAGGGTGGCAGCACTGAA.

With respect to this clone: Read data end 3 residues before the CDR3 end; the end is taken from the germline J gene. This chain uses TRBV7-9 with TRBJ1-4; no clear D. Germline V lookup: CDR1 SEHNR, CDR2 FQNEAQ (reference sequence). The CDR3 is 13 amino acids. The V end was cut by 5 bases, the J end by 7 bases, with 11 bases between. CDR3 protein: CASSPQAGEKLFF. CDR3 DNA, as far as it was read: TGTGCCAGCAGCCCTCAGGCAGGTGAAAAA.

A word on this clone: The CDR3 end falls 3 residues outside the read, so it is completed with the germline J gene. The chain carries TRBV7-2 and TRBJ2-7, with 8 bases lining up with TRBD1. The CDR3 covers 15 residues. Germline CDR1 is SGHTA and CDR2 is FQGNSA. With V trimmed by 1 base and J by 4 bases, 6 bases remained unmatched. The chain's CDR3 is CASSLVRDRPYEQYF. The sequenced part of the CDR3 DNA is TGTGCCAGCAGCTTAGTTAGGGACAGGCCGTACGAG.

For this clone: The sequence runs out 3 residues before the end of the CDR3; the remainder is reconstructed from the germline J gene. The V gene is TRBV7-6, the J gene TRBJ2-3; D perhaps matches TRBD2 (6 bases). The CDR3 loop spans 15 amino acids. Deletions cut 1 base from V and 0 bases from J, with 8 bases between. CDR1 SGHVS and CDR2 FNYEAQ come from the germline V gene. The CDR3 DNA, read in part, is TGTGCCAGCAGCTTAGTGGCGGGGAGCACAGATACG. As protein: CASSLVAGSTDT. The full-length CDR3 reads as CASSLVAGSTDTQYF.

With respect to this clone: The observed sequence ends 3 residues before the CDR3 terminus, with the missing tail filled in from the germline J gene. The chain employs TRBV7-9 and TRBJ2-7; D perhaps matches TRBD2 (6 bases). The CDR3 length is 14 residues. The V gene lost 4 bases and the J gene lost 3 bases, with 13 bases spanning the gap. Looked up from germline, CDR1 is SEHNR and CDR2 is FQNEAQ (reference sequence). The CDR3 bases that were read are TGTGCCAGCAGCTCCTGGGTGGAGGGCTACGAG. Its translation is CASSSWVEGYE. The whole CDR3 sequence is CASSSWVEGYEQYF.

For this clone: The CDR3 end falls 3 residues outside the read, so it is completed with the germline J gene. V and J are TRBV5-6 and TRBJ1-2; the match to TRBD1 covers 7 bases. The CDR3 runs 14 residues. The junction had 9 bases not matched to a gene; V was cut back by 4 bases and J by 6 bases. CDR1 is SGHDT and CDR2 is YYEEEE in the germline V gene. The sequenced part of the CDR3 DNA is TGTGCCAGCAGCCGACAGGGCCAGGGGAATGGC. Translating it yields CASSRQGQGNG. From start to end, the CDR3 is CASSRQGQGNGYTF.

Comments on this clone: The read is 3 residues too short to cover the CDR3 end, so that end is filled in from the germline J gene. V is TRBV11-3 and J is TRBJ1-1; D is unclear. The CDR3 length is 14 residues. Germline V CDR1 and CDR2: SGHNT, YENEEA. The CDR3 spells CASSSERTMMNAFF. The covered CDR3 bases are TGTGCCAGCAGCTCCGAGCGAACAATGATGAAT.